The present entry profiles one T cell receptor beta chain with its context. The specificity of this receptor is unknown. No base quality values were provided; no much bigger clone lies one nucleotide off. Separate from the approximately 730-subject first cohort, the validation cohort of more than 90 subjects was the group to which the donors belonged. The data stem from a study of cytomegalovirus exposure and HLA in healthy donors (dated by TCRdb to 2016 to 2017). A note on the overall study: According to a later analysis, the 120 or so validation repertoires were produced on the same platform as the 666 repertoires of the first cohort. The study aimed to test whether cataloging public T cell receptors could reveal signatures of past pathogen exposure. Along with the roughly 670-subject first cohort, a separate validation cohort of over 90 different subjects was used. The study combined high-throughput TCR immunosequencing, statistical association of individual TCRs with disease status, and machine learning to predict cytomegalovirus infection status. Results and caveats for the whole study, not just this receptor: A later analysis had no HLA typing for the validation cohort, so co-occurrence there was scored across all 110 or so repertoires. Most TCR sequences were seen in very few donors, while some public TCRs were found in many individuals. A later analysis found that TCRs clustered in the first cohort also tended to co-occur in the approximately 120 validation repertoires, with approximately 95% of cluster scores above 0. In vitro tests confirmed that a few of the cytomegalovirus-associated TCR beta chains recognize cytomegalovirus antigens. The study listed 150 to 200 TCR beta chains as associated with cytomegalovirus. The authors suggested that the approach could potentially be generalized to other disease states and immunological phenotypes. In both the original and validation cohorts, the classifier was reported to diagnose cytomegalovirus status with high specificity and sensitivity.

Receptor libraries were prepared by the immunoSEQ multiplex PCR assay. The study's own analysis went as follows. A statistical classification framework was built to diagnose cytomegalovirus status from the catalog of TCR beta chain sequences. Here the immuneACCESS table is served through TCRdb, limited to in-frame sequences with V and J called. Missing clones are a known gap in these copies; in checked studies unresolved V genes cover under half, and the rest lacks a known reason. For V, J and clone size, that table is used; D and trimming come from the DNA. The table for this sample lists some 170,000 clones; 86% of them were counted only once. The ten largest clones take up 2% to 2.5% of the sample. Per the germline V gene, SQVTM is the CDR1 and ANQGSEA is the CDR2. The CDR3 sequence holds 19 residues, the cysteine and phenylalanine included. The entry retains the CDR3 DNA only, 57 bases that are in frame from base 1. Trimming leaves V shorter by 4 bases and J shorter by 1 base, with the junction holding 17 bases beyond the gene matches.

Material: PBMCs. This sequence was found in a woman younger than 35 in good health and CMV-seronegative. The sequence joins TRBV29-1 to TRBJ2-7, and 12 junctional nucleotides match TRBD2. At the DNA level, the sequence is TGCAGCGTTGGTCTTCTACCAGGACTAGCGGGATCCGGGTCCTACGAGCAGTACTTC. Its coded protein is CSVGLLPGLAGSGSYEQYF.